This passage covers 18 T cell receptor beta chains from one sample sequenced in a study of cytomegalovirus exposure and HLA in healthy donors. Primers: 60 Vbeta forward and 13 Jbeta reverse. Here immunoSEQ multiplex PCR was the method, and the copy in TCRdb shows in-frame clones only, minus some. The data contain about 170,000 clones, about 76% of them seen just once; the ten biggest clones take up over 2%. What was sequenced was PBMCs. The receptors come from a female donor in good health and CMV-seronegative.

The gene calls are TRBV2 and TRBJ1-1; D is ambiguous. Between the trimmed V and J ends, which lost 3 bases and 11 bases, there was a span of 10 bases. Germline lookup yields CDR1 SNHLY and CDR2 FYNNEI. This CDR3 has 11 residues. CDR3 sequence: CASSERVEAFF. CDR3 bases: TGTGCCAGCAGTGAGAGGGTGGAGGCTTTCTTT.

This clone was observed a handful of times. V is TRBV7-7 and J is TRBJ2-1, with a tentative D call TRBD2 (6 bases). Germline V gives CDR1 SSHAT, CDR2 FNYEAQ (reference sequence). CDR3 size: 16 residues. V gave up 5 bases and J gave up 5 bases, with 19 bases separating them. Written as DNA, the CDR3 is TGTGCCAGCAGCCTGCGACTAGTCCAGGGAAACAATGAGCAGTTCTTC. This codes for CASSLRLVQGNNEQFF.

The chain combines TRBV7-9 with TRBJ1-6; D gene uncertain. The V gene's germline CDR1 is SEHNR and CDR2 FQNEAQ (reference sequence). Trimming took 5 bases from V and 5 from J, leaving 13 bases between them. The CDR3 extends over 15 amino acids. CDR3 DNA: TGTGCCAGCAGCCAGAGAGGTCCAAATAATTCACCCCTCCACTTT. Translation gives CASSQRGPNNSPLHF. Drawing the rest from reference TRBV7-9 and TRBJ1-6, the complete variable domain is DTGVSQNPRHKITKRGQNVTFRCDPISEHNRLYWYRQTLGQGPEFLTYFQNEAQLEKSRLLSDRFSAERPKGSFSTLEIQRTEQGDSAMYLCASSQRGPNNSPLHFGNGTRLTVT.

The V gene is TRBV18, the J gene TRBJ1-1; D is perhaps TRBD1 (5 bases). The germline gives CDR1 KGHSH, CDR2 LQKENI. The ends were cut back, 1 base at V and 4 bases at J, with 16 bases in the middle. The CDR3 is 16 amino acids. The CDR3 DNA reads TGTGCCAGCTCACCACTCGGGCTGGGGGGGGGCACTGAAGCTTTCTTT. Encoded protein: CASSPLGLGGGTEAFF.

V gene TRBV27 combines with J gene TRBJ2-1; D is undetermined. V lost 3 bases and J lost 2, with 11 bases in between. The length of the CDR3 is 15 residues. The germline V gene encodes CDR1 MNHEY and CDR2 SMNVEV (reference sequence). The CDR3, as DNA: TGTGCCAGCAGTTTTCCGAGAGGCGCCTACAATGAGCAGTTCTTC. Translation: CASSFPRGAYNEQFF.

The chain uses TRBV30 and TRBJ1-6; 9 bases agree with TRBD1. Losses at the gene ends were 5 bases for V and 9 bases for J; bases not matched to a gene: 8. The CDR3 is made up of 14 amino acids. CDR1 and CDR2 from the germline V gene are GTSNPN and SVGIG (reference sequence). The CDR3 here is CAWARDRVVSPLHF. The DNA of the CDR3 is TGTGCCTGGGCGAGGGACAGGGTTGTTTCACCCCTCCACTTT.

V and J are TRBV11-2 and TRBJ2-1; unclear D gene. There are 15 residues in the CDR3. The V gene lost 4 bases and the J gene lost 0 bases, with 10 bases spanning the gap. Germline CDR1 reads SGHAT; CDR2 reads FQNNGV. CDR3 DNA sequence: TGTGCCAGCAGCTCCTCTAGGAGCTCCTACAATGAGCAGTTCTTC. Protein product: CASSSSRSSYNEQFF.

The rearrangement joins TRBV29-1 to TRBJ2-5, with D possibly matching TRBD1 (6 bases). The tail of the sequence fits TRBJ2-7 better, so the J call may be wrong. CDR3 length: 13 amino acids. Germline V gene lookup returns CDR1 SQVTM and CDR2 ANQGSEA. The CDR3 protein is CSVAASYRDEQYF. The CDR3 DNA is TGCAGCGTCGCCGCCTCCTACAGGGACGAGCAGTACTTC.

The gene calls are TRBV7-2 and TRBJ1-5; TRBD1 matches 7 bases. This CDR3 has 14 residues. Germline assignment: CDR1 SGHTA and CDR2 FQGNSA. V gave up 5 bases and J gave up 8 bases; unmatched junction bases: 9. The CDR3 DNA reads as TGTGCCAGCAGCGCTGGGGAACAGGGGAAGCCCCAGCATTTT. Its translation is CASSAGEQGKPQHF.

This clone was recorded only once. This sequence joins TRBV29-1 and TRBJ1-5, with D perhaps matching TRBD1 (5 bases). The CDR3 runs to 13 residues. Germline lookup yields CDR1 SQVTM and CDR2 ANQGSEA. Trimming pared 2 bases from V and 6 bases from J, leaving 11 bases between. The CDR3 region is CSVEWGRGQPQHF. The CDR3 nucleotides are TGCAGCGTTGAATGGGGAAGGGGTCAGCCCCAGCATTTT.

The chain uses TRBV19 and TRBJ1-2, with 8 bases lining up with TRBD1. V dropped 7 bases and J dropped 5; count of bases not matched to a gene: 12. Per the germline V gene, CDR1 is LNHDA and CDR2 is SQIVND (reference sequence). CDR3 length equals 15 residues. The CDR3 protein is CASTSTGGVRYGYTF. The CDR3 DNA reads TGTGCCAGTACCTCCACAGGGGGAGTTCGGTATGGCTACACCTTC.

V is TRBV15 and J is TRBJ2-3; D might be TRBD1 (6 bases). The CDR3 is 15 residues long. Trimming took off 1 base at V and 1 base at J, with 9 bases between the two ends. From germline, CDR1 is LNHNV and CDR2 YYDKDF (reference sequence). The CDR3 protein is CATSRGAGGTDTQYF. DNA for the CDR3: TGTGCCACCAGCAGAGGGGCAGGGGGCACAGATACGCAGTATTTT.

The V and J genes are TRBV30 and TRBJ1-1, with D unresolved. There are 15 residues in the CDR3. The V end was cut by 1 base, the J end by 1 base, with 13 bases between. Germline-derived CDR1 and CDR2 are GTSNPN and SVGIG (reference sequence). The CDR3 protein is CAWSDFMGTNTEAFF. The CDR3 DNA reads as TGTGCCTGGAGTGATTTCATGGGCACGAACACTGAAGCTTTCTTT.

The CDR3 spells CASSPGQLNEKLFF. DNA of the CDR3: TGTGCCAGCAGCCCGGGACAGCTAAATGAAAAACTGTTTTTT. The genes are TRBV7-9 and TRBJ1-4; 7 bases match TRBD1. Germline loops: CDR1 SEHNR, CDR2 FQNEAQ (reference sequence). This CDR3 is 14 amino acids long. V shed 5 bases and J 5 bases; nucleotides not matched to a gene: 5.

On this clone: A much larger clonotype is one base distant, so this may be a read error. The chain recombines TRBV10-1 with TRBJ2-3; 8 bases agree with TRBD2. CDR3 length: 15 residues. The germline V gene encodes CDR1 WNHNN and CDR2 SYGVQD (reference sequence). The V segment lost 2 bases and the J segment 0 bases; nucleotides outside the gene matches: 1. The CDR3 is CASSELAGSTDTQYF. CDR3 in DNA: TGCGCCAGCAGTGAGCTAGCGGGTAGCACAGATACGCAGTATTTT.

The chain recombines TRBV7-3 with TRBJ2-3; D is undetermined. V gave up 3 bases and J gave up 5 bases, with 6 bases separating them. The length of the CDR3 is 12 residues. Germline V gene lookup returns CDR1 SGHTA and CDR2 FQGTGA. In nucleotides, the CDR3 is TGTGCCAGCAGCTTCAACTTAGATACGCAGTATTTT. It is translated as CASSFNLDTQYF.

This chain joins TRBV25-1 and TRBJ1-4, with D tentatively TRBD1 (5 bases). Looked up from germline, CDR1 is MGHDK and CDR2 is SYGVNS. The V end lost 4 bases, the J end lost 7 bases, and 10 bases lay between the germline ends. The CDR3 consists of 13 residues. The CDR3 sequence: CASSGRQSEKLFF. Here the CDR3 DNA reads TGTGCCAGCAGTGGACGACAGAGTGAAAAACTGTTTTTT. Looking up the rest from reference TRBV25-1 and TRBJ1-4 gives the full variable domain: EADIYQTPRYLVIGTGKKITLECSQTMGHDKMYWYQQDPGMELHLIHYSYGVNSTEKGDLSSESTVSRIRTEHFPLTLESARPSHTSQYLCASSGRQSEKLFFGSGTQLSVL.

The gene calls are TRBV2 and TRBJ2-5; D is possibly TRBD2 (6 bases). The DNA end is a closer match to TRBJ2-7, so the J assignment may be wrong. Germline V gene data show CDR1 as SNHLY and CDR2 as FYNNEI. The CDR3 totals 12 residues. CDR3 region: CASCGDSYEQYF. In nucleotides, the CDR3 is TGTGCCAGCTGCGGGGACTCCTACGAGCAGTACTTC.